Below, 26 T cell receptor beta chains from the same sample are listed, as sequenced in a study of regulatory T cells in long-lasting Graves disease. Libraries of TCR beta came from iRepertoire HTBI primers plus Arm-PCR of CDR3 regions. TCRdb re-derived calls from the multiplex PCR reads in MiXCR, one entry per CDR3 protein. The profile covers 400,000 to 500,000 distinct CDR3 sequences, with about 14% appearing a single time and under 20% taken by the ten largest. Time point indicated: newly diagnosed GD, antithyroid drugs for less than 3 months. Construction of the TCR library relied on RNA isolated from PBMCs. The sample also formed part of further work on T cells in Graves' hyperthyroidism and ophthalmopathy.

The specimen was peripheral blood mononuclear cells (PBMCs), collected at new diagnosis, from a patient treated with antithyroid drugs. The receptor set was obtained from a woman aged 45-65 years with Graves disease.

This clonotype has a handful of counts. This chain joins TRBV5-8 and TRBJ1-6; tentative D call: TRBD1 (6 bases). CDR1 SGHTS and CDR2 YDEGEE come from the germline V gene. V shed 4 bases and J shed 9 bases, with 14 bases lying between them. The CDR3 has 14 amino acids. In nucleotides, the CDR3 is TGTGCCAGCAGCCAAGGGACATCGATTTCACCCCTCCACTTT. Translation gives CASSQGTSISPLHF.

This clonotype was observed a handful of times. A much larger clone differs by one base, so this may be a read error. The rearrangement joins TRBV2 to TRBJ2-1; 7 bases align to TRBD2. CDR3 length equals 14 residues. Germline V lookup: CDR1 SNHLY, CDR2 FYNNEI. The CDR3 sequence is CTSSITGTINEQFF. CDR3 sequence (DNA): TGTACCAGCAGTATCACCGGGACTATTAATGAGCAGTTCTTC.

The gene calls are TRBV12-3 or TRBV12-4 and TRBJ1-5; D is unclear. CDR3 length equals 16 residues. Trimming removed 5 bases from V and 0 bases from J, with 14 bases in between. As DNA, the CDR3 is TGTGCCAGCAGTACCCTGGGGAGGTATAGCAATCAGCCCCAGCATTTT. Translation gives CASSTLGRYSNQPQHF.

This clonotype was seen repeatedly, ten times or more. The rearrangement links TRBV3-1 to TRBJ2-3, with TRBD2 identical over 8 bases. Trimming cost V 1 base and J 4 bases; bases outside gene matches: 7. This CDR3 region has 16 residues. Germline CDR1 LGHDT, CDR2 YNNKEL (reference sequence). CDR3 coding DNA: TGTGCCAGCAGCCAAGGGATAGCGGGGAGGGCAGATACGCAGTATTTT. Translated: CASSQGIAGRADTQYF.

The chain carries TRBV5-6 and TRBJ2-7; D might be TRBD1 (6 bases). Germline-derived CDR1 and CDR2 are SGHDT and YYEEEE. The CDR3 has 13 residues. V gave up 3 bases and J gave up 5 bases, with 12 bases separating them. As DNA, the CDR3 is TGTGCCAGCAGCTCCGGGACATATAACGAGCAGTACTTC. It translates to CASSSGTYNEQYF. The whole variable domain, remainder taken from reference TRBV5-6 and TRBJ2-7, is DAGVTQSPTHLIKTRGQQVTLRCSPKSGHDTVSWYQQALGQGPQFIFQYYEEEERQRGNFPDRFSGHQFPNYSSELNVNALLLGDSALYLCASSSGTYNEQYFGPGTRLTVT.

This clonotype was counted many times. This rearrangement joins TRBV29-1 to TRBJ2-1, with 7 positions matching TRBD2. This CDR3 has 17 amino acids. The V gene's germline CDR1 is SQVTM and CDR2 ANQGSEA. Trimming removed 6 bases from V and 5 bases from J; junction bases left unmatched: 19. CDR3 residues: CSVNRRLGLVSNNEQFF. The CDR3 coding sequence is TGCAGCGTCAACAGAAGACTCGGACTAGTGAGTAACAATGAGCAGTTCTTC.

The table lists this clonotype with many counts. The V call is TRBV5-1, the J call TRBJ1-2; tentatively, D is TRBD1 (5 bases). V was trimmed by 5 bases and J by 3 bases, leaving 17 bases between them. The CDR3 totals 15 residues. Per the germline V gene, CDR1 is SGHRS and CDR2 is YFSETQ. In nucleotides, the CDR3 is TGCGCCAGCAGAAGACTTGGGACTACCGACTATGGCTACACCTTC. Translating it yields CASRRLGTTDYGYTF.

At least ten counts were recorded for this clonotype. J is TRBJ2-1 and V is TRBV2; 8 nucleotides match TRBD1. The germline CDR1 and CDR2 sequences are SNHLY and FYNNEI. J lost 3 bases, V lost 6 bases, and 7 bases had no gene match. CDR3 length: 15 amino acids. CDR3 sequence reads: CASRVRTGLYNEQFF. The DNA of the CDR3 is TGTGCCAGCAGAGTTCGGACAGGGCTCTACAATGAGCAGTTCTTC.

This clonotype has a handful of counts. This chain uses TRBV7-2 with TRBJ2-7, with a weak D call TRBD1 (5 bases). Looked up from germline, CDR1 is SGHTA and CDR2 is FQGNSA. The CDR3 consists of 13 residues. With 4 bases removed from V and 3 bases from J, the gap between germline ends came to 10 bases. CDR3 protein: CASSSSGIYEQYF. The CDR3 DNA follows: TGTGCCAGCAGCTCCTCAGGGATCTACGAGCAGTACTTC.

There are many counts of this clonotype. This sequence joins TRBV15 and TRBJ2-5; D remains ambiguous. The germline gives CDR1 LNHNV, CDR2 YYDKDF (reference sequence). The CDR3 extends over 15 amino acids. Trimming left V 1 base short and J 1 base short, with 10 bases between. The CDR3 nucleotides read TGTGCCACCAGCAGAGTACTTAGCAGCCAAGAGACCCAGTACTTC. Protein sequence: CATSRVLSSQETQYF.

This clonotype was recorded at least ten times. CDR3 protein: CASSHRGQATDTQYF. The CDR3 bases are TGTGCCAGCTCTCACAGGGGGCAAGCGACAGATACGCAGTATTTT. The chain is built from TRBV18 and TRBJ2-3; 9 bases agree with TRBD1. Unmatched junction bases numbered 7, after V lost 6 bases and J lost 3 bases. The CDR3 sequence is 15 residues long. The germline V gene encodes CDR1 KGHSH and CDR2 LQKENI.

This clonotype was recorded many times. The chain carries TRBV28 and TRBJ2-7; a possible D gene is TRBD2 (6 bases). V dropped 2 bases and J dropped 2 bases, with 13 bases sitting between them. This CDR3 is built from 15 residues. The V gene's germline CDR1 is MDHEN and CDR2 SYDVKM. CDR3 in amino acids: CASSLGGSPAYEQYF. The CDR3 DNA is TGTGCCAGCAGTTTAGGAGGGTCCCCCGCCTACGAGCAGTACTTC.

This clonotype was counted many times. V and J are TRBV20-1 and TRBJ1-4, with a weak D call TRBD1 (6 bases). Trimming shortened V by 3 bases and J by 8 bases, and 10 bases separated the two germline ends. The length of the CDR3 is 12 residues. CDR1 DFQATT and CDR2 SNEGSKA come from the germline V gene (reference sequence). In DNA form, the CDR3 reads TGCAGTGCTAGGTGGGACACAGAAAAACTGTTTTTT. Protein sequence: CSARWDTEKLFF.

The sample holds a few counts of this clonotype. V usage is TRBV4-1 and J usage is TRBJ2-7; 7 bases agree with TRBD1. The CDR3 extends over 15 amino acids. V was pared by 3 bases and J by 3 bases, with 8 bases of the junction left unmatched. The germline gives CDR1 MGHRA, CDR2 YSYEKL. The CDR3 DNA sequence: TGCGCCAGCAGCCAGCCTCGGGACAGATACTACGAGCAGTACTTC. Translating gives CASSQPRDRYYEQYF.

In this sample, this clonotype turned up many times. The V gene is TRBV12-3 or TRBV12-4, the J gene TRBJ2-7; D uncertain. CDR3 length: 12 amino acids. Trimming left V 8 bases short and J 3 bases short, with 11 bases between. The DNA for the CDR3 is TGTGCCAGCGGTCAGGTGGGCTACGAGCAGTACTTC. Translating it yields CASGQVGYEQYF.

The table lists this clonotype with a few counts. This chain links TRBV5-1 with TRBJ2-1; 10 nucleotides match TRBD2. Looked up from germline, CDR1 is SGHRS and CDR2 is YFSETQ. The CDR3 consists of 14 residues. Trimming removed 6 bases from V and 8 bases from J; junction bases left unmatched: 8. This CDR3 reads CASKLAGGFHEQFF. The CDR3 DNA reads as TGCGCCAGCAAGTTAGCGGGAGGATTTCATGAGCAGTTCTTC.

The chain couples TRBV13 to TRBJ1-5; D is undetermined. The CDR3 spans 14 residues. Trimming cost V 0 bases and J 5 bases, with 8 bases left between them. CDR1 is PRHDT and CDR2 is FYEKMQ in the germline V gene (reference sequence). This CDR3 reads CASSLGQSDQPQHF. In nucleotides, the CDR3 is TGTGCCAGCAGCTTAGGCCAGTCGGATCAGCCCCAGCATTTT.

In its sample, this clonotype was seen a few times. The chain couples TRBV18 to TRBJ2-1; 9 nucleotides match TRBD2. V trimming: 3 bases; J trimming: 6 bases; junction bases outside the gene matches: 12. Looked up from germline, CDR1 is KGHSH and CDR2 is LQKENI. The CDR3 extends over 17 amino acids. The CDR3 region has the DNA TGTGCCAGCTCACCTATAACCCGGGGTAGCGGGAGCAATGAGCAGTTCTTC. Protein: CASSPITRGSGSNEQFF. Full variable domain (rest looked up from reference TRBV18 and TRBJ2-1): NAGVMQNPRHLVRRRGQEARLRCSPMKGHSHVYWYRQLPEEGLKFMVYLQKENIIDESGMPKERFSAEFPKEGPSILRIQQVVRGDSAAYFCASSPITRGSGSNEQFFGPGTRLTVL.

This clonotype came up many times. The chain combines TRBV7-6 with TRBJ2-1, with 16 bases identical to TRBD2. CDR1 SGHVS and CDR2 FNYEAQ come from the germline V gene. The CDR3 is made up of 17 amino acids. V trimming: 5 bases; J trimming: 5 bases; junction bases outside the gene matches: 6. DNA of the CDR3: TGTGCCAGCAGCCCGGGACTAGCGGGAGGGGGGAACAATGAGCAGTTCTTC. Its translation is CASSPGLAGGGNNEQFF. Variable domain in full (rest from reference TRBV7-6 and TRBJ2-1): GAGVSQSPRYKVTKRGQDVALRCDPISGHVSLYWYRQALGQGPEFLTYFNYEAQQDKSGLPNDRFSAERPEGSISTLTIQRTEQRDSAMYRCASSPGLAGGGNNEQFFGPGTRLTVL.

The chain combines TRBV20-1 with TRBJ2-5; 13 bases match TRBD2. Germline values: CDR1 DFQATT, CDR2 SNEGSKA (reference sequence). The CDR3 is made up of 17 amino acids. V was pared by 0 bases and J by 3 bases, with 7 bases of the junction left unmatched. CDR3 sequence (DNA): TGCAGTGCTAGAGACTTAGGACTAGCGGGAGTAAAAGAGACCCAGTACTTC. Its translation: CSARDLGLAGVKETQYF.

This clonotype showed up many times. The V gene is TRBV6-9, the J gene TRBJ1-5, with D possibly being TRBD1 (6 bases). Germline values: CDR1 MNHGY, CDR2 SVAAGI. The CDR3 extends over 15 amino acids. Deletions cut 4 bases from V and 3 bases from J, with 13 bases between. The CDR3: CASSSWGANNQPQHF. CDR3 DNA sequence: TGTGCCAGCAGTTCATGGGGGGCGAACAATCAGCCCCAGCATTTT.

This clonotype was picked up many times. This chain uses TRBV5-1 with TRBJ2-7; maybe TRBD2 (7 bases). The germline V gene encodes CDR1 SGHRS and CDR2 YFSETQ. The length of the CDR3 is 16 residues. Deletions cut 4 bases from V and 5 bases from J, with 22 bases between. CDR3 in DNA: TGCGCCAGCAGCACACACAGGGAGGGGAACGTCCACGAGCAGTACTTC. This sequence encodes CASSTHREGNVHEQYF.

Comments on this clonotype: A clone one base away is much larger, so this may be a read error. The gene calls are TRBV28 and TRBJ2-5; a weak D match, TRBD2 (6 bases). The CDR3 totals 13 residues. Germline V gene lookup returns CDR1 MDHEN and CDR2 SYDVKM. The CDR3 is CASSRGAQETRYF. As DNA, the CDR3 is TGTGCCAGCAGTCGCGGGGCACAAGAGACCCGGTACTTC. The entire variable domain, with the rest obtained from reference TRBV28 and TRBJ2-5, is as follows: DVKVTQSSRYLVKRTGEKVFLECVQDMDHENMFWYRQDPGLGLRLIYFSYDVKMKEKGDIPEGYSVSREKKERFSLILESASTNQTSMYLCASSRGAQETRYFGPGTRLLVL.

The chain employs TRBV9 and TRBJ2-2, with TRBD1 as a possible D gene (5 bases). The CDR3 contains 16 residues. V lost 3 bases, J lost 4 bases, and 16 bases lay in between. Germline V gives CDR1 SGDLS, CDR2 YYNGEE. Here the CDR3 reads CASSEGWQGSTGELFF. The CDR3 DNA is TGTGCCAGCAGCGAAGGGTGGCAGGGTAGCACCGGGGAGCTGTTTTTT. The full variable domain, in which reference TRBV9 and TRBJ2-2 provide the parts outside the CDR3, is DSGVTQTPKHLITATGQRVTLRCSPRSGDLSVYWYQQSLDQGLQFLIQYYNGEERAKGNILERFSAQQFPDLHSELNLSSLELGDSALYFCASSEGWQGSTGELFFGEGSRLTVL.

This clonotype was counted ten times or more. CDR3 sequence reads: CASSPNSPGQGADTQYF. The CDR3 DNA sequence: TGTGCCAGCTCACCGAATAGTCCGGGACAGGGGGCAGATACGCAGTATTTT. The chain couples TRBV18 to TRBJ2-3, with 11 nucleotides matching TRBD1. The CDR3 runs to 17 residues. The V and J ends lost 3 bases and 4 bases, in that order; junction bases with no gene match: 9. Germline assignment: CDR1 KGHSH and CDR2 LQKENI.

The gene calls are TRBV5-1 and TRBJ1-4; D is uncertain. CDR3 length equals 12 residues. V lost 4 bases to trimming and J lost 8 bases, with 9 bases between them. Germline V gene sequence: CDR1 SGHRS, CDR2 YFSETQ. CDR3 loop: CASSEEGEKLFF. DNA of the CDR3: TGCGCCAGCAGCGAAGAAGGAGAAAAACTGTTTTTT.